This T cell receptor (beta chain) was sequenced for a study of blood T cell repertoires in COVID-19. On the study more broadly: Italy, Spain and the United States were the sources of the convalescent and acute COVID-19 samples.

In the authors' methods: For nucleated cells, counts were estimated from reference gene primer amplification. Assay: immunoSEQ multiplex PCR; the TCRdb copy retains only in-frame clones and omits some. That table furnishes V, J and clone size, whereas the DNA furnished D and trimming. The sample has around 200,000 clones; approximately 92% are singletons. Across roughly 25 US areas, participants ranged in age from about 18 to 90 years. The sequence derives from a woman aged 40 to 50 with acute COVID-19. The sequencing sample was made of PBMCs or T cells enriched from blood (not recorded which).

The CDR3 here is CASSIPVGQGYQPQHF. CDR3 nucleotides: TGTGCCAGTAGTATACCCGTGGGACAGGGGTATCAGCCCCAGCATTTT. The chain has TRBV19 and TRBJ1-5; 10 nucleotides agree with TRBD1. CDR3 size: 16 residues. The germline V gene has CDR1 LNHDA and CDR2 SQIVND (reference sequence). J was trimmed by 5 bases and V by 2 bases; bases with no gene match: 6.